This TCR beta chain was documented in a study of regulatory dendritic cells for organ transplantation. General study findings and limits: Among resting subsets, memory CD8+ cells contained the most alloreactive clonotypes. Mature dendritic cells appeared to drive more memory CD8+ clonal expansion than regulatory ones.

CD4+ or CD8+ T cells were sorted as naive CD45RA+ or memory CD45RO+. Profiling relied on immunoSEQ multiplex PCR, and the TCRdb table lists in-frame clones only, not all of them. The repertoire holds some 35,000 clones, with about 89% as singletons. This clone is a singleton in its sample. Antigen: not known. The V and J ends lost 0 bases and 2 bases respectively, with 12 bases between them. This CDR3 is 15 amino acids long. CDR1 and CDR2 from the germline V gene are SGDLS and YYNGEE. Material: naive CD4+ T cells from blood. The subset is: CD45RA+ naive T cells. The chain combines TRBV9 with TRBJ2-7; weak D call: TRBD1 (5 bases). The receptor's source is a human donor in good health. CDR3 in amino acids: CASSVGGQPTYEQYF. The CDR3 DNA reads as TGTGCCAGCAGCGTAGGGGGCCAGCCCACCTACGAGCAGTACTTC.